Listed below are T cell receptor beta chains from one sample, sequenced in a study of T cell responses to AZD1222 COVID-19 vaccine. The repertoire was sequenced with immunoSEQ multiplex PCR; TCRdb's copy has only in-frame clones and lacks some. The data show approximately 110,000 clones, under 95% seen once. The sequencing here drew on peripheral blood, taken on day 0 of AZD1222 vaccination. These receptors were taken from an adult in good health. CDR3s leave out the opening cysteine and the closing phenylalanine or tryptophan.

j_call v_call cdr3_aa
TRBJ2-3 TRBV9 ASSVATDTQY
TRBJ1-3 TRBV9 ASSPEEGRTFSGNTIY
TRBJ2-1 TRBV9 ASSVSNEQF
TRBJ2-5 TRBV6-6 ASFRGAQETQY
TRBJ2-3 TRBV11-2 ASSLGRTIGGDSWG
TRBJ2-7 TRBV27 ASSPASAVFEQY
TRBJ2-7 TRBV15 ATSRTSGGLNYEQY
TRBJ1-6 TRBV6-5 ASSKGGFGSPLH
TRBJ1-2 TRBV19 ASSKEVRGYT
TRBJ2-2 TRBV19 ASSLIQAVSGELF
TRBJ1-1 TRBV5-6 ASSPRGQGPNTEAF
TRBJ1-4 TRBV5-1 ASKPTGGEEKLF
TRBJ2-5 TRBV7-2 ASSPSSGGPGTQY
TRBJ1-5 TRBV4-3 ASSQGDIPNQPQH
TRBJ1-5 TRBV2 ASSGQGDQPQH
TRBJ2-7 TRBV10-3 AIRDRVAEQY
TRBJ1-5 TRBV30 AWSGSNQPQH